The 30 T cell receptor beta chains given below trace back to one sample, sequenced in a study of blood T cells in healthy people across ages (dated by TCRdb to the mid-2010s). Libraries were built with 5' RACE. Sequenced using an Illumina HiSeq 2500. A second PCR of roughly 6 to 11 cycles was run with a J-beta primer mix and a sample-barcoded 5' primer. TCRdb reanalyzed the raw reads on its own, using fastp at Q25 for trimming and MiXCR for clone calling, and kept in-frame beta chains. All rows with the same CDR3 protein become a single entry with the most common DNA and genes. Recorded for this sample are more than 550,000 distinct CDR3 sequences; 22% of them occurred a single time. The top ten hold about 22% of the sample. The sequencing sample was made of blood. The receptors were gathered from a man aged 65-85 years in good health.

The chain recombines TRBV20-1 with TRBJ1-1; the D is unclear. V was trimmed by 0 bases and J by 7 bases, leaving 9 bases between them. This CDR3 comprises 12 residues. CDR1 and CDR2 from the germline V gene are DFQATT and SNEGSKA (reference sequence). CDR3 protein: CSARDRVIEAFF. CDR3 nucleotides: TGCAGTGCTAGAGATCGCGTAATTGAAGCTTTCTTT.

The rearrangement links TRBV5-1 to TRBJ2-1; 8 bases align to TRBD1. The CDR3 length is 17 residues. The germline V gene encodes CDR1 SGHRS and CDR2 YFSETQ. Germline trimming cut 0 bases from V and 4 bases from J; bases unmatched to any gene: 9. The chain's CDR3 is CASSLAPDRDVYNEQFF. CDR3 in DNA: TGCGCCAGCAGCTTGGCCCCGGACAGGGATGTTTACAATGAGCAGTTCTTC.

The CDR3 here is CAISVGQTYEQYF. The CDR3 DNA is TGTGCCATCAGTGTAGGACAGACCTACGAGCAGTACTTC. J is TRBJ2-7 and V is TRBV10-3; perhaps TRBD1 as D (6 bases). Trimming removed 4 bases at V and 2 bases at J, with 9 bases between. Germline V gives CDR1 ENHRY, CDR2 SYGVKD. This CDR3 has 13 residues.

The rearrangement uses TRBV12-3 or TRBV12-4 and TRBJ1-2, with a weak D call TRBD1 (6 bases). Trimming cost V 1 base and J 3 bases, with 12 bases left between them. The CDR3 has 15 amino acids. As DNA, the CDR3 is TGTGCCAGCAGTTTAGAATGGAAGGGGGACTATGGCTACACCTTC. This translates into CASSLEWKGDYGYTF.

There are a few counts of this clonotype. The V and J genes are TRBV29-1 and TRBJ1-6, with TRBD1 as a possible D gene (5 bases). Germline V CDR1 and CDR2: SQVTM, ANQGSEA. The V and J ends lost 7 bases and 7 bases respectively, with 14 bases between them. CDR3 length: 13 residues. This CDR3 is CSAREAGNSPLHF. In nucleotides, the CDR3 is TGCAGCGCCAGAGAGGCAGGGAATTCACCCCTCCACTTT.

The V and J genes are TRBV28 and TRBJ2-3; D not resolved. Looked up from germline, CDR1 is MDHEN and CDR2 is SYDVKM. The CDR3 is 13 residues long. With 7 bases removed from V and 2 bases from J, the gap between germline ends came to 10 bases. The chain's CDR3 is CASTSRNTDTQYF. Here the CDR3 DNA reads TGTGCCAGCACCTCGCGGAACACAGATACGCAGTATTTT.

This clonotype was detected a few times. This chain links TRBV12-3 or TRBV12-4 with TRBJ2-1; D remains unclear. The CDR3 has 13 residues. The V end was cut by 4 bases, the J end by 4 bases, with 8 bases between. Here the CDR3 reads CASSSRPYNEQFF. CDR3 in DNA: TGTGCCAGCAGTTCAAGGCCTTACAATGAGCAGTTCTTC.

This clonotype has more than one count but fewer than ten. V gene TRBV5-1 combines with J gene TRBJ2-3; D call uncertain. Trimming removed 0 bases at V and 2 bases at J, with 13 bases between. The CDR3 totals 16 residues. The germline CDR1 and CDR2 sequences are SGHRS and YFSETQ. CDR3 region: CASSLDSGALTDTQYF. CDR3 coding DNA: TGCGCCAGCAGCTTGGATTCTGGCGCACTCACAGATACGCAGTATTTT.

There are a few counts of this clonotype. This rearrangement joins TRBV9 to TRBJ2-5; D ambiguous. Trimming left V 3 bases short and J 7 bases short, with 10 bases between. The CDR3 loop spans 12 amino acids. Germline assignment: CDR1 SGDLS and CDR2 YYNGEE. This CDR3 is CASSGPVATQYF. Written as DNA, the CDR3 is TGTGCCAGCAGCGGACCCGTGGCGACCCAGTACTTC.

The chain couples TRBV11-3 to TRBJ2-7; D is ambiguous. CDR1 SGHNT and CDR2 YENEEA come from the germline V gene. The CDR3 is 13 amino acids. V lost 0 bases and J lost 5, with 8 bases in between. This CDR3 is CASSLEFGDEQYV. CDR3 sequence (DNA): TGTGCCAGCAGCTTAGAGTTCGGCGACGAGCAGTACGTC.

V gene TRBV12-3 or TRBV12-4 combines with J gene TRBJ1-1; D might be TRBD1 (5 bases). Trimming shortened V by 5 bases and J by 3 bases, and 10 bases separated the two germline ends. The length of the CDR3 is 13 residues. Written as DNA, the CDR3 is TGTGCCAGCAGTCGGACCAGGGACACTGAAGCTTTCTTT. Residues: CASSRTRDTEAFF.

This sequence joins TRBV18 and TRBJ2-7; weak D call: TRBD1 (6 bases). CDR3 length equals 15 residues. Trimming removed 3 bases at V and 4 bases at J, with 16 bases between. CDR1 and CDR2 from the germline V gene are KGHSH and LQKENI. The CDR3 here is CASSPATGLPYEQYF. CDR3 bases: TGTGCCAGCTCACCGGCGACAGGCCTCCCTTACGAGCAGTACTTC.

V gene TRBV12-3 or TRBV12-4 combines with J gene TRBJ1-2; D ambiguous. V dropped 1 base and J dropped 13 bases, with 10 bases sitting between them. This CDR3 is 11 amino acids long. The CDR3 here is CASSLGGRSTF. DNA for the CDR3: TGTGCCAGCAGTTTAGGCGGCCGATCCACCTTC.

V gene TRBV6-1 combines with J gene TRBJ2-5; TRBD1 matches 7 bases. This CDR3 is 15 amino acids long. The trim removed 5 bases at V and 2 bases at J, leaving 8 bases unmatched. Germline assignment: CDR1 MNHNS and CDR2 SASEGT. The CDR3 sequence is CASSYPGQMQETQYF. CDR3 bases: TGTGCCAGCAGTTATCCGGGACAGATGCAAGAGACCCAGTACTTC.

This clonotype was found a few times. The CDR3 carries no conserved terminal phenylalanine or tryptophan, so it likely arises from a read error. No DNA is shown, since the ends of the CDR3 on it are uncertain; the CDR3 is the one TCRdb lists. J is TRBJ1-2 and V is TRBV30; TRBD1 is the table's D call, not checked against the DNA. Germline-derived CDR1 and CDR2 are GTSNPN and SVGIG (reference sequence). The CDR3 extends over 12 residues, inclusive of both ends. CDR3 amino acids: CAWSPGQAPSRI.

This clonotype came up a few times. V and J are TRBV12-3 or TRBV12-4 and TRBJ1-4, with D perhaps TRBD1 (5 bases). Trimming took 8 bases from V and 7 from J, leaving 17 bases between them. CDR3 length: 14 residues. CDR3 amino acids: CASGLGGGTEKLFF. The CDR3 region has the DNA TGTGCCAGCGGGCTCGGGGGGGGAACTGAAAAACTGTTTTTT.

This chain joins TRBV4-2 and TRBJ2-1; weak D call: TRBD2 (5 bases). Germline CDR1 reads LGHNA; CDR2 reads YNFKEQ. The CDR3 extends over 13 amino acids. V shed 3 bases and J shed 4 bases, with 7 bases lying between them. The CDR3 here is CASSQSGYNEQFF. CDR3 DNA: TGTGCCAGCAGCCAGAGCGGTTACAATGAGCAGTTCTTC.

This rearrangement joins TRBV7-9 to TRBJ1-2; D not resolved. CDR3 length: 12 amino acids. The germline V gene has CDR1 SEHNR and CDR2 FQNEAQ (reference sequence). Trimming took off 6 bases at V and 3 bases at J, with 8 bases between the two ends. CDR3 protein: CASSWTYYGYTF. The CDR3 nucleotides read TGTGCCAGCAGTTGGACCTACTATGGCTACACCTTC. The variable domain in full, with the rest retrieved from reference TRBV7-9 and TRBJ1-2, is DTGVSQNPRHKITKRGQNVTFRCDPISEHNRLYWYRQTLGQGPEFLTYFQNEAQLEKSRLLSDRFSAERPKGSFSTLEIQRTEQGDSAMYLCASSWTYYGYTFGSGTRLTVV.

The V call is TRBV6-1, the J call TRBJ1-5; the D is unclear. This CDR3 comprises 11 residues. The germline gives CDR1 MNHNS, CDR2 SASEGT. V lost 6 bases, J lost 5 bases, and 5 bases lay in between. The CDR3 DNA sequence: TGTGCCAGCAGAAGGGATCAGCCCCAGCATTTT. It yields the protein CASRRDQPQHF.

V is TRBV15 and J is TRBJ2-2; unclear D gene. The CDR3 totals 12 residues. Between the trimmed V and J ends, which lost 3 bases and 5 bases, there was a span of 4 bases. Germline CDR1 reads LNHNV; CDR2 reads YYDKDF (reference sequence). The CDR3 sequence: CATSRTTGELFF. The DNA for the CDR3 is TGTGCCACCAGCAGGACAACCGGGGAGCTGTTTTTT.

The sample holds a few counts of this clonotype. The gene calls are TRBV5-6 and TRBJ2-1; possibly TRBD1 for D (5 bases). This CDR3 spans 17 amino acids. Trimming stripped 0 bases from V and 3 bases from J, with 16 bases between. Germline lookup yields CDR1 SGHDT and CDR2 YYEEEE. This CDR3 is CASSLAATRGNYNEQFF. The DNA for the CDR3 is TGTGCCAGCAGCTTGGCGGCGACAAGGGGTAACTACAATGAGCAGTTCTTC.

The table lists this clonotype with a few counts. V and J are TRBV7-9 and TRBJ2-7; 8 bases are shared with TRBD1. From germline, CDR1 is SEHNR and CDR2 FQNEAQ (reference sequence). V lost 4 bases, J lost 5 bases, and 13 bases stayed unmatched. The CDR3 spans 16 residues. CDR3 sequence (DNA): TGTGCCAGCAGCTACAGGCGTGGCAGGGGGCTTCACGAGCAGTACGTC. Protein: CASSYRRGRGLHEQYV.

The J gene is TRBJ2-5, the V gene TRBV20-1; weak D call: TRBD2 (5 bases). V lost 5 bases, J lost 5 bases, and 9 bases lay in between. Germline CDR1 is DFQATT and CDR2 is SNEGSKA (reference sequence). The CDR3 extends over 11 amino acids. The CDR3 loop is CSASSTETQYF. CDR3 nucleotides: TGCAGTGCTTCTAGCACCGAGACCCAGTACTTC.

DNA of the CDR3: TGCGCCAGCCGCTCACAAAACAGGGGCAATCAGCCCCAGCATTTT. Translating gives CASRSQNRGNQPQHF. The chain combines TRBV10-2 with TRBJ1-5; maybe TRBD1 (6 bases). The CDR3 spans 15 residues. V lost 8 bases and J lost 2, with 16 bases in between. Germline V gives CDR1 WSHSY, CDR2 SAAADI.

The chain links TRBV6-1 to TRBJ1-3; tentatively, D is TRBD1 (5 bases). The CDR3 length is 12 residues. V dropped 5 bases and J dropped 4 bases, with 6 bases sitting between them. CDR1 MNHNS and CDR2 SASEGT come from the germline V gene. For the CDR3, the DNA is TGTGCCAGCAGTCGACAGGGAAACACCATATATTTT. Translating gives CASSRQGNTIYF.

A few counts support this clonotype. The V call is TRBV5-1, the J call TRBJ2-3; D unresolved. The germline CDR1 and CDR2 sequences are SGHRS and YFSETQ. Trimming shortened V by 0 bases and J by 2 bases, and 10 bases separated the two germline ends. There are 15 residues in the CDR3. The CDR3 sequence is CASSLVSGTTDTQYF. The DNA of the CDR3 is TGCGCCAGCAGCTTGGTCTCCGGCACCACAGATACGCAGTATTTT.

The CDR3 sequence: CASSPGGQMRGNTIYF. Written as DNA, the CDR3 is TGCGCCAGCAGCCCGGGAGGGCAGATGCGAGGAAACACCATATATTTT. The rearrangement uses TRBV5-1 and TRBJ1-3; D gene uncertain. Trimming shortened V by 4 bases and J by 4 bases, and 18 bases separated the two germline ends. Looked up from germline, CDR1 is SGHRS and CDR2 is YFSETQ. This CDR3 is built from 16 residues.

The chain has TRBV27 and TRBJ2-7; 10 bases agree with TRBD2. Trimming removed 9 bases from V and 6 bases from J; junction bases left unmatched: 14. Per germline, CDR1 MNHEY and CDR2 SMNVEV (reference sequence). The CDR3 consists of 15 residues. CDR3 DNA sequence: TGTGCCAGTCATTCCCGGACTAGCGGTATTCTCGAGCAGTACGTC. Translated: CASHSRTSGILEQYV.

The DNA of the CDR3 is TGTGCCAGCAGCTGGGGACTAGTCTCTGAGACCCAGTACTTC. This codes for CASSWGLVSETQYF. The chain carries TRBV7-2 and TRBJ2-5; 8 nucleotides agree with TRBD2. The CDR3 is 14 amino acids. Per the germline V gene, CDR1 is SGHTA and CDR2 is FQGNSA. Trimming at V came to 4 bases and at J to 5 bases, leaving 6 bases not matched to a gene.

This clonotype was detected a few times. V gene TRBV7-2 combines with J gene TRBJ2-5; TRBD2 matches 7 bases. Germline trimming cut 5 bases from V and 2 bases from J; bases unmatched to any gene: 5. The CDR3 is made up of 14 amino acids. Per germline, CDR1 SGHTA and CDR2 FQGNSA. Here the CDR3 reads CASSKAGPQETQYF. As DNA, the CDR3 is TGTGCCAGCAGCAAAGCGGGACCGCAAGAGACCCAGTACTTC.